A selection of T cell receptor beta chains follows, all from one sample in a study of tumor-infiltrating lymphocytes in localized non-small cell lung cancer. Assay used: immunoSEQ multiplex PCR; TCRdb lists only in-frame clones, some missing. The table has about 7,400 clones, approximately 77% seen once. Specimen: uninvolved lung tissue not adjacent to the tumor. These TCRs come from a human donor with non-small cell lung cancer. CDR3s include the opening cysteine and the closing phenylalanine or tryptophan.

cdr3_aa: CASSVQTNSYEQYF; v_call: TRBV9; j_call: TRBJ2-7
cdr3_aa: CASSTTRGGTDTQYF; v_call: TRBV19; j_call: TRBJ2-3
cdr3_aa: CAWSGRQGAAYEQYF; v_call: TRBV30; j_call: TRBJ2-7
cdr3_aa: CASSFNGPSNQPQHF; v_call: TRBV28; j_call: TRBJ1-5
cdr3_aa: CTSSQDMAAEETQYF; v_call: TRBV1; j_call: TRBJ2-5
cdr3_aa: CASSLIGARGYNEQFF; v_call: TRBV5-1; j_call: TRBJ2-1
cdr3_aa: CASSIRGSGTQYF; v_call: TRBV19; j_call: TRBJ2-3
cdr3_aa: CASRQEGGGGGYTF; v_call: TRBV9; j_call: TRBJ1-2
cdr3_aa: CASSLPRDDLANYGYTF; v_call: TRBV7-2; j_call: TRBJ1-2
cdr3_aa: CASSSADTQYF; v_call: TRBV7-3; j_call: TRBJ2-3
cdr3_aa: CASSPRRREGTDTQYF; v_call: TRBV11-2; j_call: TRBJ2-3
cdr3_aa: CASSFKDLNTGELFF; v_call: TRBV7-9; j_call: TRBJ2-2
cdr3_aa: CATAKGGVDQPQHF; v_call: TRBV15; j_call: TRBJ1-5
cdr3_aa: CASSTASGVLNEKLFF; v_call: TRBV7-9; j_call: TRBJ1-4
cdr3_aa: CASSLGRGATEAFF; v_call: TRBV5-1; j_call: TRBJ1-1
cdr3_aa: CASSLVHRAEDTQYF; v_call: TRBV5-1; j_call: TRBJ2-3
cdr3_aa: CASSGLKGGGGYTF; v_call: TRBV10-1; j_call: TRBJ1-2
cdr3_aa: CASRGTGELFF; v_call: TRBV23-1; j_call: TRBJ2-2
cdr3_aa: CASSDDRGLTDTQYF; v_call: TRBV9; j_call: TRBJ2-3
cdr3_aa: CASSGGYTF; v_call: TRBV9; j_call: TRBJ1-2
cdr3_aa: CASSAEQFYEQYF; v_call: TRBV11-2; j_call: TRBJ2-7
cdr3_aa: CAISDRDRVLYEQYF; v_call: TRBV10-3; j_call: TRBJ2-7
cdr3_aa: CASSPSQARGSYEQYF; v_call: TRBV27; j_call: TRBJ2-7
cdr3_aa: CTSSQDCQGVEFATNEKLFF; v_call: TRBV1; j_call: TRBJ1-4
cdr3_aa: CASSFGGRVDTQYF; v_call: TRBV28; j_call: TRBJ2-3
cdr3_aa: CASSHRDSFFYGYTF; v_call: TRBV7-3; j_call: TRBJ1-2
cdr3_aa: CASSFQGSSQPQHF; v_call: TRBV28; j_call: TRBJ1-5
cdr3_aa: CASSYRDRGQETQYF; v_call: TRBV7-2; j_call: TRBJ2-5
cdr3_aa: CASSQEGGTGSPWQYF; v_call: TRBV4-1; j_call: TRBJ2-7
cdr3_aa: CASSLEGDTQYF; v_call: TRBV5-1; j_call: TRBJ2-3
cdr3_aa: CASSRSSAYEQYF; v_call: TRBV5-4; j_call: TRBJ2-7
cdr3_aa: CASSLQETQYF; v_call: TRBV7-2; j_call: TRBJ2-5
cdr3_aa: CSVESRVNTEAFF; v_call: TRBV29-1; j_call: TRBJ1-1
cdr3_aa: CASSPSAIRDGYTF; v_call: TRBV4-1; j_call: TRBJ1-2
cdr3_aa: CASSWSGIRTDTQYF; v_call: TRBV7-9; j_call: TRBJ2-3
cdr3_aa: CAAGRVDEKLFF; v_call: TRBV27; j_call: TRBJ1-4
cdr3_aa: CASSSYTYEQYF; v_call: TRBV11-2; j_call: TRBJ2-7
cdr3_aa: CASSLQGSTEAFF; v_call: TRBV6-5; j_call: TRBJ1-1
cdr3_aa: CSVAPEETQYF; v_call: TRBV29-1; j_call: TRBJ2-5
cdr3_aa: CASSSPPTGRETQYF; v_call: TRBV5-4; j_call: TRBJ2-5
cdr3_aa: CASNAGSLVGNTEAFF; v_call: TRBV28; j_call: TRBJ1-1
cdr3_aa: CASSKGTGVQPQHF; v_call: TRBV11-2; j_call: TRBJ1-5
cdr3_aa: CATSRVLQPQHF; v_call: TRBV15; j_call: TRBJ1-5
cdr3_aa: CAISRLEGSYEQYF; v_call: TRBV10-3; j_call: TRBJ2-7
cdr3_aa: CASSSTGSGYGYTF; v_call: TRBV6-1; j_call: TRBJ1-2
cdr3_aa: CASSGVPGGVNTEAFF; v_call: TRBV6-1; j_call: TRBJ1-1
cdr3_aa: CSAETAGNYGYTF; v_call: TRBV29-1; j_call: TRBJ1-2
cdr3_aa: CASSTQTSGNYEQYF; v_call: TRBV28; j_call: TRBJ2-7
cdr3_aa: CASSGSHADTQYF; v_call: TRBV11-3; j_call: TRBJ2-3
cdr3_aa: CAWTDRAYNSPLHF; v_call: TRBV30; j_call: TRBJ1-6
cdr3_aa: CASSQTGGLYEQYF; v_call: TRBV6-1; j_call: TRBJ2-7
cdr3_aa: CASSSLGGNEQYF; v_call: TRBV5-1; j_call: TRBJ2-7
cdr3_aa: CASSFAGGADTQYF; v_call: TRBV7-2; j_call: TRBJ2-3
cdr3_aa: CATKGGEETQYF; v_call: TRBV19; j_call: TRBJ2-5
cdr3_aa: CASYQGGETQYF; v_call: TRBV6-1; j_call: TRBJ2-5
cdr3_aa: CASSPVQGNDEQFF; v_call: TRBV5-1; j_call: TRBJ2-1
cdr3_aa: CASRPHGDRAHEQYF; v_call: TRBV2; j_call: TRBJ2-7
cdr3_aa: CSVEGGRGLGYTF; v_call: TRBV29-1; j_call: TRBJ1-2
cdr3_aa: CASSLDRTEAFF; v_call: TRBV7-9; j_call: TRBJ1-1